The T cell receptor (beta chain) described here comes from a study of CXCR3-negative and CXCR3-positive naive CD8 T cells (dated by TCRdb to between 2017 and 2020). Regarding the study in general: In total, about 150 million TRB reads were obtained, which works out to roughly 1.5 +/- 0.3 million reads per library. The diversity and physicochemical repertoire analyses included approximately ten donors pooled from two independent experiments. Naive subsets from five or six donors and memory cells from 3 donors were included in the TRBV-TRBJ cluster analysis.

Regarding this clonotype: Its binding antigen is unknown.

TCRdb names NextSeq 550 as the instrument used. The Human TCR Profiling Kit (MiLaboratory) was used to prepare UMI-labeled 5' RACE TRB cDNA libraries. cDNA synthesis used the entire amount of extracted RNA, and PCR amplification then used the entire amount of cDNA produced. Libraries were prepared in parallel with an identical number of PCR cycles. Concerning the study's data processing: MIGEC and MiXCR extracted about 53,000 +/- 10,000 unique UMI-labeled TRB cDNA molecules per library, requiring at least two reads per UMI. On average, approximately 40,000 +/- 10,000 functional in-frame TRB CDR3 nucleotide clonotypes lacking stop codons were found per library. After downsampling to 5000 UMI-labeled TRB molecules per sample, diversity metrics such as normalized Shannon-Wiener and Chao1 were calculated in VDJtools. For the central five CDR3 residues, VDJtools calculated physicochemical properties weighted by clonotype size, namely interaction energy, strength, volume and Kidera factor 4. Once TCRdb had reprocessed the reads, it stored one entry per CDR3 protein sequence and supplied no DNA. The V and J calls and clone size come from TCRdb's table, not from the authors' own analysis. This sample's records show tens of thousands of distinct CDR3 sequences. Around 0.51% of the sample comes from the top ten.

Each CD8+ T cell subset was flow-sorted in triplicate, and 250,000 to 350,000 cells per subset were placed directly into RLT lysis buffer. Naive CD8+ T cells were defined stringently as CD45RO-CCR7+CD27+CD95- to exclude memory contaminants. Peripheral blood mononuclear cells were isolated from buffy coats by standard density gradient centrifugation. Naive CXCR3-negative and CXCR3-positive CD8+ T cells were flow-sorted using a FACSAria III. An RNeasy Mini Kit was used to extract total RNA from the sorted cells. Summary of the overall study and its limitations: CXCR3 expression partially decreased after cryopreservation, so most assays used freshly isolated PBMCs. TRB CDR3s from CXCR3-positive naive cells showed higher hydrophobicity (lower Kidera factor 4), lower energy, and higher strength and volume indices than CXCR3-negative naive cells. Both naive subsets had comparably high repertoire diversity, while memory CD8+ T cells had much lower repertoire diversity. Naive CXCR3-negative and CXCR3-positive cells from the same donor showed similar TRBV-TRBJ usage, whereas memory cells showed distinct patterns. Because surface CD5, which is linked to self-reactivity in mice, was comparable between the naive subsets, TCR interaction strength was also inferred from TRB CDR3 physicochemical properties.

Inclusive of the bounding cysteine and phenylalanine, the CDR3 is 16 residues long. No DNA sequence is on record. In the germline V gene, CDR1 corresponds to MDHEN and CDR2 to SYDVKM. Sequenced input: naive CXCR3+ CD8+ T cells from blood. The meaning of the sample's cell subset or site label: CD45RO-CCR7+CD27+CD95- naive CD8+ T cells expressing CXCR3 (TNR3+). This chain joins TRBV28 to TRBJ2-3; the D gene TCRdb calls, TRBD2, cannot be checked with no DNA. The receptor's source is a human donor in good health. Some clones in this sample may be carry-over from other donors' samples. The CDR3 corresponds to CASSLTQRVSTDTQYF. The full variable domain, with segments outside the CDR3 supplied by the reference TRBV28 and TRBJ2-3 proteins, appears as DVKVTQSSRYLVKRTGEKVFLECVQDMDHENMFWYRQDPGLGLRLIYFSYDVKMKEKGDIPEGYSVSREKKERFSLILESASTNQTSMYLCASSLTQRVSTDTQYFGPGTRLTVL.